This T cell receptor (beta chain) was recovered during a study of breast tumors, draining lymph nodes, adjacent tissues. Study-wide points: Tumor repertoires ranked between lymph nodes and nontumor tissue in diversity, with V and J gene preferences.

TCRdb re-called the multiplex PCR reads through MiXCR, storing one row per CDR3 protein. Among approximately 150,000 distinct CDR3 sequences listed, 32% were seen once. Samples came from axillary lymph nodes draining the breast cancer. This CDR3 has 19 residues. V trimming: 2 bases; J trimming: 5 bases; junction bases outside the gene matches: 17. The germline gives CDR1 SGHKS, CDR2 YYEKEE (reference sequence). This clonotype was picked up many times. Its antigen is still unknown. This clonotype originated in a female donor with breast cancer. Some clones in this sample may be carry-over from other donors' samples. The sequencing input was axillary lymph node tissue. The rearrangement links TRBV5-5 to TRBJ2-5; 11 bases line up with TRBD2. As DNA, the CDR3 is TGTGCCAGCAGCTTAACTAGCGGGGGCCTTCGGCAATTTGGGGAGACCCAGTACTTC. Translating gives CASSLTSGGLRQFGETQYF.